This T cell receptor beta chain is drawn from a study of T cell repertoires in cytomegalovirus infection. Remarks on this clonotype: A read error is possible here, since a much larger clone lies one base away.

TCRdb re-derived calls from the reads in MiXCR, one entry per CDR3 protein. The table shows approximately 250,000 distinct CDR3 sequences, with around 12% occurring only once. There are 17 residues in the CDR3. V was clipped by 6 bases and J by 7 bases; unmatched bases: 17. The clonotype comes from a human donor in good health (CMV status not recorded). Some clones in this sample may be carry-over from other donors' samples. The chain has TRBV12-3 or TRBV12-4 and TRBJ2-1; 8 bases line up with TRBD2. The sample comprised PBMCs. CDR3 loop: CASRVLLGLVSENEQFF. In DNA, the CDR3 is TGTGCCAGCAGAGTCTTGTTGGGACTAGTGTCTGAGAATGAGCAGTTCTTC.